Sequencing of this TCR beta chain was carried out in a study of HIV-infected patients and healthy controls. The repertoire came from unfractionated whole blood and reflected all unsorted peripheral T cells. In this sample, this clonotype turned up many times. V lost 2 bases, J lost 6 bases, and 6 bases stayed unmatched. CDR1 and CDR2 (germline): SEHNR, FQNEAQ (reference sequence). The CDR3 spans 15 residues. Around 530 ng RNA was reverse transcribed with alpha and beta constant-region primers. Alpha and beta chain libraries were made separately by chain-specific third strand synthesis with multiplexing indices. Each CDR3 protein gets one entry after TCRdb re-called the 5' RACE reads with MiXCR. There are about 5,800 distinct CDR3 sequences in the sample; more than 8.5% occur only once, and under 15% lies in the top ten.

This TCR was sampled from an adult with HIV infection. Sequenced here: blood, sampled before antiretroviral therapy. The V and J genes are TRBV7-9 and TRBJ2-2; 7 bases map to TRBD2. CDR3 bases: TGTGCCAGCAGCTTAAAAGGACTAGAAGCCGGGGAGCTGTTTTTT. Residues: CASSLKGLEAGELFF.